This T cell receptor (beta chain) came from a study of T-cell memory formation after mild COVID-19. For this clonotype: Its antigen is currently unknown.

From the 5' RACE reads, TCRdb called clonotypes with MiXCR, one entry per CDR3 protein. The sample consists of approximately 100,000 distinct CDR3 sequences, 11% of them appearing once. Germline V gene sequence: CDR1 MNHEY, CDR2 SMNVEV (reference sequence). The CDR3 extends over 14 amino acids. The V end lost 2 bases, the J end lost 6 bases, and 11 bases lay between the germline ends. Study-level findings and limits: A subset of responding clones appeared in pre-infection memory, suggesting cross-reactive memory joined.

V usage is TRBV27 and J usage is TRBJ2-1; no reliable D call. This clonotype was obtained from a man between 18 and 29 years old who had mild COVID-19 (a few samples of this study predate the infection). Cell type and time point are not known. The specimen was PBMCs or a T cell subset sorted from them (not recorded which). The DNA for the CDR3 is TGTGCCAGCAGTTTAGGTTTGGGTCGCAATGAGCAGTTCTTC. It is translated as CASSLGLGRNEQFF.